Described below is a single TCR beta chain sequence and its context. Its antigen remains undetermined. Per-base quality was not reported, and no clone a single base away is much larger than it. Donors were healthy HIV-negative adults with no recently reported acute infections or vaccinations. Every donor was a Caucasian adult living in Nashville, Tennessee, USA. For unsorted samples, 96 million or so PBMCs were counted, and genomic DNA was extracted using the QIAamp DNA Blood Mini kit. Blood was obtained by leukapheresis, after which PBMCs were separated by Ficoll-Histopaque density gradient centrifugation and cryopreserved in liquid nitrogen vapor phase. This specimen belongs to a study of shared clonotypes between healthy human individuals (dated by TCRdb to about 2020). For context, the study as a whole: A couple of women and a few men aged 18 to 49 years were included in the cohort. Blood TCR repertoires of five healthy adults were deeply sequenced to estimate repertoire size and the extent of clonotype sharing between individuals. To increase sequencing depth and limit assay-specific biases, TCR repertoire library preparation and sequencing were carried out by different laboratories using diverse techniques. Between about 0.94 and 8.9 billion PBMCs per donor were obtained by leukapheresis.

Using the deep immunoSEQ assay, TCR CDR3 regions were amplified from genomic DNA by multiplex PCR. Extracted genomic DNA from each cell subset was distributed evenly across all wells of several immunoSEQ 96-well plates, and each plate was treated as a replicate. For unsorted PBMC, about 300 ng of genomic DNA, equivalent to roughly 30,000 T cell genomes, went into each replicate PCR. Ten immunoSEQ deep assay plates were used to sequence the unsorted PBMC genomic DNA. Purified libraries were measured with a Qubit 3.0 fluorometer, size-checked on a Bioanalyzer 2100, and measured again with the KAPA Library Quantification kit. Each immunoSEQ 96-well plate was sequenced on its own single-read 150-cycle Illumina NextSeq 550 flow cell. Regarding the original processing steps: Because the immunoSEQ output included only junctional sequences and no quality scores, the filtering could not be the same as the filtering used for full-length reads. Sequences were annotated with PyIR, a Python wrapper for IgBLAST v1.9, using IMGT germline references to assign V/J genes and CDR3. Reads with weak V/J assignments (E-value above 1e-6), missing CDR3, stop codons, out-of-frame junctions, or ambiguous translated residues were removed. V3J clonotypes were defined by identical inferred V gene, J gene, and CDR3 amino acid sequence. Percentage overlap between repertoires was computed as shared unique clonotypes divided by the size of the smaller repertoire. Repertoire richness was assessed with RTK rarefaction, the Chao1 estimator, and Recon v2.1 estimates of unobserved clonotypes. TCRdb holds this immuneACCESS table with in-frame rearrangements only. Some clones are missing; in checked studies, unresolved V genes explain under half, and the rest has no known cause. V and J calls and clone size are those listed in that table; D and trimming were worked out from the DNA. This sample is represented by some 450,000 clones; 60% to 80% of them were singletons. In total, the top ten clones hold approximately 12% of the sample.

As encoded in the germline V gene, CDR1 is MDHEN while CDR2 is SYDVKM. Its CDR3 holds 14 amino acids, cysteine through phenylalanine. The sequence is cut down to CDR3 DNA, 42 bases in frame from base 1. The germline ends are 15 bases apart after V is trimmed by 5 bases and J by 8 bases. Findings and caveats that apply to the study as a whole: Sampling was restricted to blood, and TCR repertoires in tissues likely differ from the TCR repertoires found in blood. Pairwise subsampling indicated that sequencing depth was expected to affect the degree of clonotype sharing among donors. The genetic and exposure-history diversity represented was limited by the small number of donors.

The chain uses TRBV28 and TRBJ2-2; the D element could tentatively be TRBD1 or TRBD2, as 5 bases agree for each. Input material: PBMCs. The receptor was derived from a woman aged 40 to 50 in good health. Some clones in this sample may be carry-over from other donors' samples. The CDR3 region reads CASSPQGVRGELFF. The nucleotide sequence reads as follows: TGTGCCAGCAGTCCGCAGGGAGTTCGAGGGGAGCTGTTTTTT.